Each of the 4 T cell receptor beta chains below was sequenced from the same sample in a study of blood T cell repertoires in COVID-19. Only in-frame clones appear in the TCRdb table, and some are missing; sequencing was by immunoSEQ multiplex PCR. This sample carries more than 55,000 clones, 75% to 90% of them seen once, and the ten largest clones take 1.3%. The sample was peripheral blood. These receptors came from a woman of 80 years or more with acute or convalescent COVID-19.

The chain employs TRBV7-9 and TRBJ2-1; TRBD2 matches at 14 bases. The CDR3 runs 16 residues. The germline V gene has CDR1 SEHNR and CDR2 FQNEAQ (reference sequence). V shed 7 bases and J 6 bases; nucleotides not matched to a gene: 8. DNA for the CDR3: TGTGCCAGCACCCAACTGGGGACTAGCGGGGGCAATGAGCAGTTCTTC. This encodes CASTQLGTSGGNEQFF. Full variable domain (missing parts from reference TRBV7-9 and TRBJ2-1): DTGVSQNPRHKITKRGQNVTFRCDPISEHNRLYWYRQTLGQGPEFLTYFQNEAQLEKSRLLSDRFSAERPKGSFSTLEIQRTEQGDSAMYLCASTQLGTSGGNEQFFGPGTRLTVL.

The chain combines TRBV6-1 with TRBJ1-6; D not certain. CDR1 is MNHNS, CDR2 SASEGT, per germline. Trimming cost V 0 bases and J 2 bases, with 8 bases left between them. This CDR3 is 16 amino acids long. The CDR3 DNA sequence: TGTGCCAGCAGTGAAGCGAGGTACACCTATAATTCACCCCTCCACTTT. This sequence encodes CASSEARYTYNSPLHF.

This rearrangement joins TRBV5-1 to TRBJ1-2; 7 positions agree with TRBD1. In germline, CDR1 is SGHRS, CDR2 YFSETQ. The CDR3 has 13 amino acids. V gave up 4 bases and J gave up 5 bases; unmatched junction bases: 5. CDR3 nucleotides: TGCGCCAGCAGCCCCCGGACAGGTTATGGCTACACCTTC. Protein product: CASSPRTGYGYTF.

This clone was detected only a few times. The gene calls are TRBV19 and TRBJ2-3, with 10 bases fitting TRBD2. Looked up from germline, CDR1 is LNHDA and CDR2 is SQIVND (reference sequence). Germline trimming cut 4 bases from V and 2 bases from J; bases unmatched to any gene: 6. This CDR3 comprises 16 residues. CDR3 in DNA: TGTGCCAGTAGTAAGCGGGAGGGGGGGGACACAGATACGCAGTATTTT. Amino acid sequence: CASSKREGGDTDTQYF. Looking up the rest from reference TRBV19 and TRBJ2-3 gives the full variable domain: DGGITQSPKYLFRKEGQNVTLSCEQNLNHDAMYWYRQDPGQGLRLIYYSQIVNDFQKGDIAEGYSVSREKKESFPLTVTSAQKNPTAFYLCASSKREGGDTDTQYFGPGTRLTVL.